The 8 T cell receptor beta chains reported below all come from one sample, sequenced in a study of control samples from healthy donors and cancer patients. The data were produced by immunoSEQ multiplex PCR, yet TCRdb's version contains in-frame clones alone and is incomplete. The profile covers around 120,000 clones, with over 85% appearing a single time and 3.5% to 4% taken by the ten largest. The sample was blood. Receptor source: a man aged 25 to 40 in good health.

The gene calls are TRBV27 and TRBJ1-1; D might be TRBD1 (5 bases). Trimming removed 4 bases at V and 7 bases at J, with 19 bases between. The CDR3 is 15 residues long. The germline V gene has CDR1 MNHEY and CDR2 SMNVEV (reference sequence). The CDR3 reads CASSYSGLPANEAFF. The CDR3 nucleotides read TGTGCCAGCAGTTACTCGGGGCTCCCCGCCAATGAAGCTTTCTTT.

The rearrangement joins TRBV6-5 to TRBJ1-2; D perhaps matches TRBD1 (5 bases). This CDR3 has 12 residues. V was shortened by 6 bases and J by 7 bases, with 12 bases between the two germline ends. CDR1 MNHEY and CDR2 SVGAGI come from the germline V gene. The CDR3 loop reads CASSREGGGYTF. In DNA, the CDR3 is TGTGCCAGCAGCAGGGAGGGTGGTGGCTACACCTTC.

The V and J genes are TRBV19 and TRBJ2-1, with D hard to call. V lost 5 bases and J lost 4, with 3 bases in between. CDR1 is LNHDA and CDR2 is SQIVND in the germline V gene (reference sequence). This CDR3 spans 11 amino acids. The CDR3 coding sequence is TGTGCCAGTAGTCAGTACAATGAGCAGTTCTTC. Amino acid sequence: CASSQYNEQFF. The full variable domain, in which reference TRBV19 and TRBJ2-1 provide the parts outside the CDR3, is DGGITQSPKYLFRKEGQNVTLSCEQNLNHDAMYWYRQDPGQGLRLIYYSQIVNDFQKGDIAEGYSVSREKKESFPLTVTSAQKNPTAFYLCASSQYNEQFFGPGTRLTVL.

The V call is TRBV19, the J call TRBJ1-2, with 7 nucleotides matching TRBD1. Per the germline V gene, CDR1 is LNHDA and CDR2 is SQIVND (reference sequence). The CDR3 is made up of 14 amino acids. CDR3 sequence reads: CAVRGGDKIYGYTF. CDR3 bases: TGTGCTGTCAGGGGGGGCGATAAGATCTATGGCTACACCTTC.

V and J are TRBV7-9 and TRBJ2-4; D is ambiguous. V dropped 5 bases and J dropped 1 base, with 9 bases sitting between them. The CDR3 is 14 residues long. Germline CDR1 SEHNR, CDR2 FQNEAQ (reference sequence). The CDR3 nucleotides read TGTGCCAGCAGCGCACCCGGGGCCAAAAACATTCAGTACTTC. Residues: CASSAPGAKNIQYF.

This clone was recorded once. This chain joins TRBV5-6 and TRBJ1-1; D uncertain. CDR1 is SGHDT and CDR2 is YYEEEE in the germline V gene. This CDR3 spans 14 amino acids. The V end was cut by 1 base, the J end by 5 bases, with 12 bases between. The CDR3 DNA reads as TGTGCCAGCAGCTTGTTAATGGTGGGTACTGAAGCTTTCTTT. Protein: CASSLLMVGTEAFF.

The chain links TRBV19 to TRBJ1-2; D remains ambiguous. CDR1 and CDR2 from the germline V gene are LNHDA and SQIVND (reference sequence). This CDR3 contains 14 residues. Trimming took 9 bases from V and 3 from J, leaving 17 bases between them. The CDR3 nucleotides are TGTGCCAGCCTGTACCGGCCGGGCCACTATGGCTACACCTTC. It translates to CASLYRPGHYGYTF.

In its sample, this clone was seen once. As DNA, the CDR3 is TGTGCCAGCAGCTCTGGACTGGGGGCGTTCTTC. Translated, it gives CASSSGLGAFF. V is TRBV7-2 and J is TRBJ2-1; a weak D match, TRBD1 (6 bases). The germline CDR1 and CDR2 sequences are SGHTA and FQGNSA. V was cut by 4 bases and J by 15 bases, with 13 bases left in between. The CDR3 contains 11 residues.